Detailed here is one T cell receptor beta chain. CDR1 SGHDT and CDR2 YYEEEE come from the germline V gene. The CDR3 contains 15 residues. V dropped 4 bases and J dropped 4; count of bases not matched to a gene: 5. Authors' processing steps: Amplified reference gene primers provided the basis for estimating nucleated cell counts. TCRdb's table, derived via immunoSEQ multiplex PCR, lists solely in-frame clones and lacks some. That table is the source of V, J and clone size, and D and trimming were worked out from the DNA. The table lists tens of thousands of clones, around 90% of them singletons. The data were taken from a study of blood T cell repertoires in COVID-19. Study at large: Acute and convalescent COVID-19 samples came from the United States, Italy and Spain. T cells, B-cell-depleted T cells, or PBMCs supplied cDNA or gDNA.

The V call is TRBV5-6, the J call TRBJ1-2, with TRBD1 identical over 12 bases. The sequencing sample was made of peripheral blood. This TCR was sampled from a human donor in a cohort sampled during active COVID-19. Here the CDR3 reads CASSLGTGGLYGYTF. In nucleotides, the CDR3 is TGTGCCAGCAGCCTCGGGACAGGGGGCCTCTATGGCTACACCTTC.